A selection of T cell receptor beta chains follows, all from one sample in a study of T-cell reconstitution after alpha-beta-depleted transplantation in children. TCRdb re-derived calls from the PCR reads in MiXCR, one entry per CDR3 protein. The table has about 370,000 distinct CDR3 sequences, roughly 21% seen once. Specimen: PBMCs from the stem cell graft donor, collected from the stem cell graft. Receptors were obtained from a human donor who donated a stem cell graft to a child with acute myeloid leukemia. Each CDR3 is given with its conserved first and last residue. The order of the fields is D gene, J gene, CDR3 length, clone size, V gene, CDR3 protein, CDR3 DNA. A D gene is named only where the DNA matches it firmly. Size is stated for part of the rows, as once, few or many counts, or as a class when the clone is expanded.

d_gene: TRBD2
j_gene: TRBJ2-1
len: 17
abundance: NA
v_gene: TRBV20-1
CDR3aa: CSARDISGTGSYNEQFF
CDR3nt: TGCAGTGCTAGAGATATAAGCGGGACGGGCTCCTACAATGAGCAGTTCTTC

d_gene: TRBD2
j_gene: TRBJ2-7
len: 13
abundance: once
v_gene: TRBV3-1
CDR3aa: CASSPRDAGASYF
CDR3nt: TGTGCCAGCAGCCCCCGCGATGCGGGAGCGTCGTACTTC

d_gene: NA
j_gene: TRBJ1-5
len: 14
abundance: many
v_gene: TRBV10-3
CDR3aa: CAISGGNSNQPQHF
CDR3nt: TGTGCCATCAGTGGAGGGAACAGCAATCAGCCCCAGCATTTT

d_gene: TRBD2
j_gene: TRBJ2-7
len: 17
abundance: NA
v_gene: TRBV4-3
CDR3aa: CASSQGVAGNLPYEQYF
CDR3nt: TGCGCCAGCAGCCAAGGGGTAGCGGGTAACCTACCCTACGAGCAGTACTTC

d_gene: TRBD1
j_gene: TRBJ1-5
len: 14
abundance: NA
v_gene: TRBV3-1
CDR3aa: CASSTGTVNQPQHF
CDR3nt: TGTGCCAGCAGCACGGGGACAGTCAATCAGCCCCAGCATTTT

d_gene: TRBD2
j_gene: TRBJ2-1
len: 18
abundance: few
v_gene: TRBV27
CDR3aa: CASTGTAIAGGPYNEQFF
CDR3nt: TGTGCCAGCACGGGGACAGCGATAGCGGGAGGGCCGTACAATGAGCAGTTCTTC

d_gene: NA
j_gene: TRBJ2-7
len: 15
abundance: NA
v_gene: TRBV5-1
CDR3aa: CASSTEGGGTYEQYF
CDR3nt: TGCGCCAGCAGCACCGAGGGTGGAGGGACCTACGAGCAGTACTTC

d_gene: NA
j_gene: TRBJ2-2
len: 16
abundance: NA
v_gene: TRBV13
CDR3aa: CASNRVAGLGTGELFF
CDR3nt: TGTGCCAGCAACCGAGTCGCGGGGTTAGGCACCGGGGAGCTGTTTTTT

d_gene: TRBD1
j_gene: TRBJ2-7
len: 15
abundance: NA
v_gene: TRBV5-1
CDR3aa: CASSLMQGETYEQYF
CDR3nt: TGCGCCAGCAGCTTAATGCAGGGGGAAACCTACGAGCAGTACTTC

d_gene: NA
j_gene: TRBJ2-1
len: 14
abundance: many
v_gene: TRBV20-1
CDR3aa: CSAREGGNRNEQFF
CDR3nt: TGCAGTGCGAGAGAGGGGGGCAATCGGAATGAGCAGTTCTTC

d_gene: TRBD2
j_gene: TRBJ2-7
len: 19
abundance: few
v_gene: TRBV29-1
CDR3aa: CSVESRLAGGPSHGYEQYF
CDR3nt: TGCAGCGTTGAATCCCGCCTAGCGGGAGGGCCCTCTCATGGGTACGAGCAGTACTTC

d_gene: NA
j_gene: TRBJ1-5
len: 15
abundance: NA
v_gene: TRBV7-2
CDR3aa: CASSSLAGSNQPQHF
CDR3nt: TGTGCCAGCAGCTCTCTGGCAGGGAGCAATCAGCCCCAGCATTTT

d_gene: TRBD2
j_gene: TRBJ2-7
len: 15
abundance: NA
v_gene: TRBV5-1
CDR3aa: CASSEWASGNYEQYF
CDR3nt: TGCGCCAGCAGCGAATGGGCTAGCGGGAATTACGAGCAGTACTTC

d_gene: NA
j_gene: TRBJ2-7
len: 15
abundance: NA
v_gene: TRBV6-5
CDR3aa: CASSYSPGVEYDQYF
CDR3nt: TGTGCCAGCAGTTACTCACCGGGAGTGGAGTACGACCAGTACTTC

d_gene: TRBD2
j_gene: TRBJ2-1
len: 16
abundance: NA
v_gene: TRBV7-2
CDR3aa: CVSSLAGTSPNNEQFF
CDR3nt: TGTGTCAGCAGCTTAGCGGGGACTAGTCCCAACAATGAGCAGTTCTTC

d_gene: TRBD2
j_gene: TRBJ2-2
len: 15
abundance: many
v_gene: TRBV5-1
CDR3aa: CASSTGLAATGELFF
CDR3nt: TGCGCCAGCAGCACGGGACTAGCGGCCACCGGGGAGCTGTTTTTT